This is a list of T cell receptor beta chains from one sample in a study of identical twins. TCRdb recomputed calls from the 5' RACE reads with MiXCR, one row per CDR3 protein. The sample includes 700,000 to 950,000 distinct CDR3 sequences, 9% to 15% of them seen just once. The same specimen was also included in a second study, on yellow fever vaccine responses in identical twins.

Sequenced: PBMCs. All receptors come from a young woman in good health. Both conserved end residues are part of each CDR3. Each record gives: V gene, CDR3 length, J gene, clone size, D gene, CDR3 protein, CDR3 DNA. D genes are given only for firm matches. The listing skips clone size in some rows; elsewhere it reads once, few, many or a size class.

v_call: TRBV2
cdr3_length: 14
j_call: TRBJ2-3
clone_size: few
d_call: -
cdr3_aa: CASSDPPLTDTQYF
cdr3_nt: TGTGCCAGCAGTGACCCCCCCCTCACAGATACGCAGTATTTT

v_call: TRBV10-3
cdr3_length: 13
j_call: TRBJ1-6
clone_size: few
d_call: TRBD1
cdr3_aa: CAIRDRGNSPLHF
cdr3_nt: TGTGCCATCAGGGACAGGGGAAATTCACCCCTCCACTTT

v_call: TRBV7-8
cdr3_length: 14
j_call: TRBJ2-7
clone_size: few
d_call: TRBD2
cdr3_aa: CASTTGLAGMEQYF
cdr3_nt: TGTGCCAGCACCACCGGACTAGCGGGAATGGAGCAGTACTTC

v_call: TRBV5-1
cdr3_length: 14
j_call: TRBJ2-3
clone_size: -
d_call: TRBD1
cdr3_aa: CASSLRDRGDTQYF
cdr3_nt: TGCGCCAGCAGCTTGAGGGACAGGGGGGATACGCAGTATTTT

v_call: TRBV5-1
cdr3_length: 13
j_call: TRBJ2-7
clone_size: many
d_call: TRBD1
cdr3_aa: CASSSGTGNEQYF
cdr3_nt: TGCGCCAGCAGCTCGGGGACAGGGAACGAGCAGTACTTC

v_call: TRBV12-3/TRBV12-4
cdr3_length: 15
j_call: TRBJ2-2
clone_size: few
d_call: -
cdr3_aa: CASSLRTASTGELFF
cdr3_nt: TGTGCCAGCAGTTTAAGGACAGCAAGCACCGGGGAGCTGTTTTTT

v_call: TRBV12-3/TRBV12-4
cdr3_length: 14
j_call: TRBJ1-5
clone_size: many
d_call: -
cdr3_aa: CASSFVGSDQPQHF
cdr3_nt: TGTGCCAGCAGTTTCGTTGGGTCCGATCAGCCCCAGCATTTT

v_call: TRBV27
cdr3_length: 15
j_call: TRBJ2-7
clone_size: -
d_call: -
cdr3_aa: CASSLSWGDSYEQYF
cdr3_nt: TGTGCCAGCAGTTTATCATGGGGGGATTCCTACGAGCAGTACTTC

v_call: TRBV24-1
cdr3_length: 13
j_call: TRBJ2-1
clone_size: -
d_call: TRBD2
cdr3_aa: CATDGGSYNEQFF
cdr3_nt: TGTGCCACCGATGGCGGGAGCTACAATGAGCAGTTCTTC

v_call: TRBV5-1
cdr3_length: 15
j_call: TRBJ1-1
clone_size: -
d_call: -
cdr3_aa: CASSPRSQVNTEAFF
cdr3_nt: TGCGCCAGCAGCCCCAGGTCGCAGGTGAACACTGAAGCTTTCTTT

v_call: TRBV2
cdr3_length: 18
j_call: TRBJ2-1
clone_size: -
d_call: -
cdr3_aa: CASSEALRDTFRVDEQFF
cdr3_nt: TGTGCCAGCAGTGAAGCCCTCCGGGACACTTTCAGGGTGGATGAGCAGTTCTTC

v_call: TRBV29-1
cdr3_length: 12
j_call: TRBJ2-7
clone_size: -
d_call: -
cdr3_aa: CSVTGTGLEQYF
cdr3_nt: TGCAGCGTTACCGGGACCGGTTTAGAGCAGTACTTC

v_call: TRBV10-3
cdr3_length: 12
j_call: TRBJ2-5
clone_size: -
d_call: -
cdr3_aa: CAISDITETQYF
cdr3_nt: TGTGCCATCAGTGATATTACAGAGACCCAGTACTTC

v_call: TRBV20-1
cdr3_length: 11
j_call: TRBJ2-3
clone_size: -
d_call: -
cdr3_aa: CSANWGHTQYF
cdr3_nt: TGCAGTGCTAATTGGGGGCATACGCAGTATTTT

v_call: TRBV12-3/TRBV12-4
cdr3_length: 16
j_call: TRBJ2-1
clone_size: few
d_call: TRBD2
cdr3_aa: CASSSWTSGSFNEQFF
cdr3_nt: TGTGCCAGCAGTTCGTGGACTAGCGGGAGTTTTAATGAGCAGTTCTTC

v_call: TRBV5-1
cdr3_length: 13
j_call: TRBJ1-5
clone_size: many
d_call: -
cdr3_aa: CASSYNSNQPQHF
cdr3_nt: TGCGCCAGCAGCTACAATAGCAATCAGCCCCAGCATTTT

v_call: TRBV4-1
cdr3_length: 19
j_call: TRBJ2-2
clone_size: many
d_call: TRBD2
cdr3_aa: CASSQVALAGNVKAGELFF
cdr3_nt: TGCGCCAGCAGCCAAGTTGCGCTAGCGGGTAACGTCAAAGCCGGGGAGCTGTTTTTT

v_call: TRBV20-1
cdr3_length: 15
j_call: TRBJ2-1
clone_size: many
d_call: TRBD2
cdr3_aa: CSAGLAGSSYNEQFF
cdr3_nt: TGCAGTGCGGGACTAGCGGGTAGCTCCTACAATGAGCAGTTCTTC

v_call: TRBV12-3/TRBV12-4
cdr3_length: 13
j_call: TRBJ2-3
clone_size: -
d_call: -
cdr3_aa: CASSLTRDDTQYF
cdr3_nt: TGTGCCAGCAGTTTAACCAGGGACGATACGCAGTATTTT

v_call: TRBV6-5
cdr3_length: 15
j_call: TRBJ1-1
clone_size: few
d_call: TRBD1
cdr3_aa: CASSYSGTVNTEAFF
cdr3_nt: TGTGCCAGCAGTTACTCAGGGACAGTGAACACTGAAGCTTTCTTT

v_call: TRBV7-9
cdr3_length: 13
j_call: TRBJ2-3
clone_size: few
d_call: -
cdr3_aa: CASSLDSADTQYF
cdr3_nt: TGTGCCAGCAGCTTAGATTCGGCAGATACGCAGTATTTT

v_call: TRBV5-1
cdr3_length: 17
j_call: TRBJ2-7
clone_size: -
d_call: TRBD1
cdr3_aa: CASSLRQGALPSGEQYF
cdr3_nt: TGCGCCAGCAGCTTGCGTCAGGGGGCCCTTCCCTCAGGCGAGCAGTACTTC

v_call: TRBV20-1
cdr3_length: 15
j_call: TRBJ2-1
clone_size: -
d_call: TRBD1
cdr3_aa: CSAIGQGRVYNEQFF
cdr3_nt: TGCAGTGCGATCGGACAGGGCAGGGTTTACAATGAGCAGTTCTTC

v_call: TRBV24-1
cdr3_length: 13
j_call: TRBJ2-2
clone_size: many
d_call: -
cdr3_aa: CATSPQGTGELFF
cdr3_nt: TGTGCCACCAGTCCTCAGGGAACCGGGGAGCTGTTTTTT

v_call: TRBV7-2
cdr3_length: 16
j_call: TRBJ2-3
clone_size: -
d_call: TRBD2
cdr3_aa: CASSLGSGLSTDTQYF
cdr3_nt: TGTGCCAGCAGCTTGGGTAGCGGGCTAAGCACAGATACGCAGTATTTT

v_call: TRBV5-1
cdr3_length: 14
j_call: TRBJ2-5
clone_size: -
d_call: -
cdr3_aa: CASSLRQKQETQYF
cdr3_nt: TGCGCCAGCAGCCTAAGACAGAAACAAGAGACCCAGTACTTC

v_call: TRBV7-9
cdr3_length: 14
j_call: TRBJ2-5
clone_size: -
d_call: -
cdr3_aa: CASSLSPLRETQYF
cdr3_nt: TGTGCCAGCAGCCTTAGCCCCCTCCGAGAGACCCAGTACTTC

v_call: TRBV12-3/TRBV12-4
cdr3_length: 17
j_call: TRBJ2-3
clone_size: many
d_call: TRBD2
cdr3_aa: CASSGGLAGGSTDTQYF
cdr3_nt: TGTGCCAGCAGTGGGGGACTAGCGGGGGGCAGCACAGATACGCAGTATTTT